This T cell receptor beta chain is drawn from a study of T cells after somatic rescue of genetic block. Clones were sequenced by immunoSEQ multiplex PCR, and TCRdb holds only the in-frame ones, with some missing. The sample includes roughly 14,000 clones, about 70% of them seen just once. The ends were cut back, 3 bases at V and 5 bases at J, with 13 bases in the middle. From germline, CDR1 is KGHSH and CDR2 LQKENI. CDR3 size: 15 residues. This chain links TRBV18 with TRBJ2-2; D not certain. The sample taken for sequencing was peripheral blood mononuclear cells (PBMCs). The sequence was obtained from a boy younger than 18. The CDR3 nucleotides are TGTGCCAGCTCACCTGTTAGAGGTTCGACCGGGGAGCTGTTTTTT. It encodes CASSPVRGSTGELFF.